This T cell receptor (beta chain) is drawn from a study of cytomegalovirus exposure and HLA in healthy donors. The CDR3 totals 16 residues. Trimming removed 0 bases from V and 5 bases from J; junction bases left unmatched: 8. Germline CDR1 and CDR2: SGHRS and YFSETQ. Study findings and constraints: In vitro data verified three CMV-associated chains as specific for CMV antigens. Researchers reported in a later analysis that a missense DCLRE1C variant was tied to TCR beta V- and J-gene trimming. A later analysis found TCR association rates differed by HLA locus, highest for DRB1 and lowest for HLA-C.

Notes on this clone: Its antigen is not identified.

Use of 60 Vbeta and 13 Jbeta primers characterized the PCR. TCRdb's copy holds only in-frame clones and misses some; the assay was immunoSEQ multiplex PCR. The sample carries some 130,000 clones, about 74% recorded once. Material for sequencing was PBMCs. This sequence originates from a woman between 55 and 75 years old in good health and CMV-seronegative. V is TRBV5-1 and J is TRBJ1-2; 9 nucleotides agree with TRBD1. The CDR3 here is CASSLDTTGGLYGYTF. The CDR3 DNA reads TGCGCCAGCAGCTTGGACACAACAGGGGGCTTGTATGGCTACACCTTC.